These 29 T cell receptor beta chains were all obtained from the same sample, sequenced in a study of T cell repertoires in cytomegalovirus infection. TCRdb reanalysed the reads using MiXCR and keeps one entry per CDR3 protein. The sample yields approximately 500,000 distinct CDR3 sequences, 25% to 35% seen once. Which antigens these TCRs recognize remains unknown. Sample: cultured PBMCs, taken from culture after CMV antigen stimulation. The source is a human donor in good health (CMV status not recorded). Some clones in this sample may be carry-over from other donors' samples.

This sequence joins TRBV6-8 and TRBJ2-3; TRBD2 aligns across 9 bases. The CDR3 contains 16 residues. V lost 6 bases, J lost 6 bases, and 13 bases stayed unmatched. Germline V gene sequence: CDR1 MNHGY, CDR2 SAAAGT. For the CDR3, the DNA is TGTGCCAGCAGCTCCTTGGTAGCGGGAGTTAGGGATACGCAGTATTTT. The encoded protein is CASSSLVAGVRDTQYF.

This clonotype was recorded a few times. The chain recombines TRBV7-2 with TRBJ2-1; a weak D match, TRBD2 (6 bases). Trimming cost V 3 bases and J 6 bases, with 15 bases left between them. Germline V gene data show CDR1 as SGHTA and CDR2 as FQGNSA. The length of the CDR3 is 15 residues. The CDR3 protein is CASSFGRGGPNEQFF. For the CDR3, the DNA is TGTGCCAGCAGCTTCGGGCGGGGTGGACCCAATGAGCAGTTCTTC.

In this sample, this clonotype turned up a few times. The gene calls are TRBV6-6 and TRBJ2-7; TRBD1 is a possible D gene (6 bases). CDR3 length equals 14 residues. Germline assignment: CDR1 MNHNY and CDR2 SVGAGI (reference sequence). V was pared by 4 bases and J by 6 bases, with 16 bases between. CDR3: CASSSLTGIPEQYF. The CDR3 nucleotides read TGTGCCAGCAGTTCCCTCACAGGGATCCCCGAGCAGTACTTC.

This clonotype was counted only a few times. This rearrangement joins TRBV7-8 to TRBJ2-3; 7 nucleotides match TRBD2. CDR1 and CDR2 (germline): SGHVS, FQNEAQ. J gave up 5 bases and V 2 bases, and 10 bases lay outside the gene matches. CDR3 length: 16 amino acids. CDR3 sequence reads: CASSLIRTRVLDTQYF. Written as DNA, the CDR3 is TGTGCCAGCAGCTTAATTCGGACTAGGGTATTAGATACGCAGTATTTT.

The chain uses TRBV24-1 and TRBJ2-1, with 8 bases fitting TRBD2. V shed 4 bases and J 0 bases; nucleotides not matched to a gene: 1. CDR1 KGHDR and CDR2 SFDVKD come from the germline V gene. The CDR3 runs 15 residues. In DNA form, the CDR3 reads TGTGCCACCAGTGAAGCGGGAGACTCCTACAATGAGCAGTTCTTC. It specifies CATSEAGDSYNEQFF.

The J gene is TRBJ1-5, the V gene TRBV6-5; D remains ambiguous. Trimming left V 8 bases short and J 5 bases short, with 13 bases between. This CDR3 is built from 13 residues. The V gene's germline CDR1 is MNHEY and CDR2 SVGAGI. CDR3 nucleotide sequence: TGTGCCAGCGCCCTGGGCAGGCATCAGCCCCAGCATTTT. Translation: CASALGRHQPQHF.

J is TRBJ2-2 and V is TRBV15; 13 bases agree with TRBD2. The CDR3 contains 17 residues. Germline CDR1 reads LNHNV; CDR2 reads YYDKDF (reference sequence). V was pared by 2 bases and J by 6 bases, with 6 bases of the junction left unmatched. CDR3 DNA: TGTGCCACCAGCAGAACCGGGACTAGCGGGGTTGCCGGGGAGCTGTTTTTT. Translating gives CATSRTGTSGVAGELFF.

In this sample, this clonotype turned up a few times. The chain combines TRBV12-3 or TRBV12-4 with TRBJ2-1; D is undetermined. This CDR3 spans 13 amino acids. Trimming shortened V by 0 bases and J by 10 bases, and 10 bases separated the two germline ends. CDR3 sequence: CASSLASEWEQFF. As DNA, the CDR3 is TGTGCCAGCAGTTTAGCTTCCGAATGGGAGCAGTTCTTC.

The rearrangement joins TRBV24-1 to TRBJ2-1; no firm D call. Between the trimmed V and J ends, which lost 7 bases and 5 bases, there was a span of 5 bases. The CDR3 extends over 11 amino acids. Per the germline V gene, CDR1 is KGHDR and CDR2 is SFDVKD. The CDR3 loop reads CATRGNNEQFF. CDR3 coding DNA: TGTGCCACCAGGGGAAACAATGAGCAGTTCTTC.

The CDR3 reads CASSQRRNQPQHF. DNA of the CDR3: TGCGCCAGCAGCCAGAGACGAAATCAGCCCCAGCATTTT. The genes are TRBV4-1 and TRBJ1-5; D unclear. The CDR3 is 13 residues long. V was pared by 3 bases and J by 4 bases, with 7 bases between. Per the germline V gene, CDR1 is MGHRA and CDR2 is YSYEKL.

The sample holds a few counts of this clonotype. The chain couples TRBV7-2 to TRBJ2-1, with a possible D match to TRBD2 (5 bases). Germline assignment: CDR1 SGHTA and CDR2 FQGNSA. V dropped 2 bases and J dropped 5 bases, with 10 bases sitting between them. The CDR3 is made up of 14 amino acids. CDR3 bases: TGTGCCAGCAGCTTAAGCCGGGGTCACAATGAGCAGTTCTTC. Amino acid sequence: CASSLSRGHNEQFF.

This clonotype has a handful of counts. The CDR3, as DNA: TGTGCCAGCAGGAAATGGGGGCTGGGGACTGAAGCTTTCTTT. Translating gives CASRKWGLGTEAFF. The chain employs TRBV27 and TRBJ1-1; D might be TRBD1 (6 bases). Deletions cut 6 bases from V and 5 bases from J, with 16 bases between. This CDR3 spans 14 amino acids. Germline V gene sequence: CDR1 MNHEY, CDR2 SMNVEV (reference sequence).

The chain carries TRBV5-1 and TRBJ2-7; the match to TRBD2 covers 14 bases. V dropped 4 bases and J dropped 3; count of bases not matched to a gene: 12. The CDR3 covers 18 residues. Germline loops: CDR1 SGHRS, CDR2 YFSETQ. The CDR3, as DNA: TGCGCCAGCAGCCCCACCGGGACTAGCGGGAGTCAAGGCTACGAGCAGTACGTC. Translated, it gives CASSPTGTSGSQGYEQYV.

The chain joins TRBV19 to TRBJ2-3, with a possible D match to TRBD2 (6 bases). Germline lookup yields CDR1 LNHDA and CDR2 SQIVND (reference sequence). The CDR3 has 17 residues. The V end lost 6 bases, the J end lost 0 bases, and 19 bases lay between the germline ends. Written as DNA, the CDR3 is TGTGCCAGTAGACCCCCGGGACTCTCCGCTAGCACAGATACGCAGTATTTT. Translation: CASRPPGLSASTDTQYF.

The CDR3 protein is CASSFDGGYYEQYV. The CDR3 bases are TGTGCCAGCAGTTTCGACGGGGGCTACTACGAGCAGTACGTC. The rearrangement links TRBV6-6 to TRBJ2-7; TRBD1 or TRBD2 may be the D gene (6 bases each). The CDR3 is made up of 14 amino acids. The V end lost 4 bases, the J end lost 3 bases, and 13 bases lay between the germline ends. Germline values: CDR1 MNHNY, CDR2 SVGAGI (reference sequence).

With respect to this clonotype: One junction end does not reproduce the germline sequence, and a read error may be involved. The J gene is TRBJ1-4, the V gene TRBV4-1; D is undetermined. Germline V CDR1 and CDR2: MGHRA, YSYEKL. The CDR3 is made up of 16 amino acids. The CDR3: CASSQGSRAENEKLFF. CDR3 nucleotides: TGTGCCAGCAGCCAAGGTTCTAGAGCTGAGAATGAAAAACTGTTTTTT.

This clonotype was recorded at least ten times. CDR3 coding DNA: TGTGCCAGCAGTTTTTCGCGGTCTAGCACAGATACGCAGTATTTT. Its protein product is CASSFSRSSTDTQYF. The rearrangement uses TRBV12-3 or TRBV12-4 and TRBJ2-3; D uncertain. The CDR3 consists of 15 residues. V lost 3 bases to trimming and J lost 0 bases, with 10 bases between them.

In its sample, this clonotype was seen many times. V gene TRBV7-2 combines with J gene TRBJ2-1, with 9 bases that match TRBD1. Germline loops: CDR1 SGHTA, CDR2 FQGNSA. This CDR3 has 15 residues. J lost 7 bases, V lost 3 bases, and 7 bases had no gene match. The CDR3 reads CASSFLRTGANEQFF. In nucleotides, the CDR3 is TGTGCCAGCAGCTTCCTGAGGACAGGGGCAAATGAGCAGTTCTTC. Based on the CDR3 plus reference TRBV7-2 and TRBJ2-1, the full variable domain is GAGVSQSPSNKVTEKGKDVELRCDPISGHTALYWYRQSLGQGLEFLIYFQGNSAPDKSGLPSDRFSAERTGGSVSTLTIQRTQQEDSAVYLCASSFLRTGANEQFFGPGTRLTVL.

The rearrangement joins TRBV7-9 to TRBJ2-2; D uncertain. Deletions cut 4 bases from V and 2 bases from J, with 11 bases between. This CDR3 has 15 amino acids. Germline V gene data show CDR1 as SEHNR and CDR2 as FQNEAQ (reference sequence). The CDR3 coding sequence is TGTGCCAGCAGCTATCGTCCCCCAAACACCGGGGAGCTGTTTTTT. It specifies CASSYRPPNTGELFF.

The rearrangement uses TRBV6-1 and TRBJ2-6; no definite D call. There are 15 residues in the CDR3. The germline V gene encodes CDR1 MNHNS and CDR2 SASEGT. Trimming took 5 bases from V and 2 from J, leaving 10 bases between them. The CDR3 DNA sequence: TGTGCCAGCAGTCAAGGAGTTCCTGGGGCCAACGTCCTGACTTTC. Protein sequence: CASSQGVPGANVLTF.

This clonotype was picked up a small number of times. The chain uses TRBV28 and TRBJ2-1, with D perhaps assigned TRBD1 or TRBD2 (5 bases each). The CDR3 covers 15 residues. Trimming left V 2 bases short and J 8 bases short, with 16 bases between. Per germline, CDR1 MDHEN and CDR2 SYDVKM. In DNA, the CDR3 is TGTGCCAGCAGTTTACCGGGACCCAGAAAGGATGAGCAGTTCTTC. Protein product: CASSLPGPRKDEQFF.

This clonotype was observed many times. The CDR3 DNA is TGTGCCAGCAGCATTAGCGGCACCAACACCGGGGAGCTGTTTTTT. As protein: CASSISGTNTGELFF. The chain couples TRBV7-2 to TRBJ2-2; a weak D match, TRBD2 (6 bases). Trimming took 5 bases from V and 2 from J, leaving 12 bases between them. The CDR3 has 15 amino acids. The germline CDR1 and CDR2 sequences are SGHTA and FQGNSA.

The sample holds a few counts of this clonotype. The chain recombines TRBV7-2 with TRBJ2-1, with 7 positions matching TRBD2. Germline V gene sequence: CDR1 SGHTA, CDR2 FQGNSA. V shed 5 bases and J 10 bases; nucleotides not matched to a gene: 11. This CDR3 is built from 14 residues. CDR3 in DNA: TGTGCCAGCAGCACCGCGGCCGGGACTATAGAGCAGTTCTTC. Translated: CASSTAAGTIEQFF.

The genes are TRBV27 and TRBJ2-2; D is uncertain. V lost 3 bases and J lost 8, with 7 bases in between. The CDR3 covers 12 residues. The germline V gene encodes CDR1 MNHEY and CDR2 SMNVEV (reference sequence). CDR3 DNA sequence: TGTGCCAGCAGTTTGAACTTAGGGGAGCTGTTTTTT. This sequence encodes CASSLNLGELFF.

This clonotype was observed many times. The rearrangement uses TRBV5-1 and TRBJ1-6, with D possibly TRBD1 on 5 matching bases. V gave up 1 base and J gave up 9 bases, with 14 bases separating them. Germline V lookup: CDR1 SGHRS, CDR2 YFSETQ. The CDR3 is 15 residues long. The CDR3 DNA follows: TGCGCCAGCAGCTTGTCCAGGGAGGAGCGTTCACCCCTCCACTTT. This gives the protein CASSLSREERSPLHF.

The rearrangement links TRBV7-2 to TRBJ1-1; D not certain. Germline loops: CDR1 SGHTA, CDR2 FQGNSA. The CDR3 covers 13 residues. V lost 5 bases and J 4 bases, leaving 11 bases between the germline ends. CDR3 region: CASSPAWGTEAFF. CDR3 DNA: TGTGCCAGCAGCCCCGCTTGGGGCACTGAAGCTTTCTTT.

This clonotype occurred a few times. The chain couples TRBV4-3 to TRBJ2-6; D gene ambiguous. The CDR3 loop spans 16 amino acids. Germline V gives CDR1 LGHNA, CDR2 YSLEER. The V end was cut by 0 bases, the J end by 0 bases, with 6 bases between. The CDR3 coding sequence is TGCGCCAGCAGCCAAGACGTCTACTCTGGGGCCAACGTCCTGACTTTC. Encoded protein: CASSQDVYSGANVLTF.

In nucleotides, the CDR3 is TGCGCCAGCAGTTCGGAACTCAGTGGCTACGAGCAGTACGTC. Translating it yields CASSSELSGYEQYV. The J gene is TRBJ2-7, the V gene TRBV10-2; unclear D gene. The CDR3 sequence is 14 residues long. Trimming cost V 5 bases and J 3 bases, with 14 bases left between them. The V gene's germline CDR1 is WSHSY and CDR2 SAAADI.

This clonotype has a handful of counts. The chain recombines TRBV7-2 with TRBJ2-7, with 11 bases lining up with TRBD2. CDR3 length: 15 amino acids. CDR1 SGHTA and CDR2 FQGNSA come from the germline V gene. J gave up 5 bases and V 4 bases, and 7 bases lay outside the gene matches. CDR3 residues: CASSSLAGVRDEQYF. CDR3 nucleotides: TGTGCCAGCAGCTCACTAGCGGGAGTTAGGGACGAGCAGTACTTC.